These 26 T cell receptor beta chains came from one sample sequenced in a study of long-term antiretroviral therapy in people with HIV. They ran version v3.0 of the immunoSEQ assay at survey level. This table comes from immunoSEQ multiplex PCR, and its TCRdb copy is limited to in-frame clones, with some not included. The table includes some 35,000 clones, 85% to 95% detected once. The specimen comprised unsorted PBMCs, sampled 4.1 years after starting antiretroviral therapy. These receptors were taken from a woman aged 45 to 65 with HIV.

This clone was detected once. CDR3 sequence reads: CASSFQQGGGLETQYF. For the CDR3, the DNA is TGTGCCAGCAGCTTCCAACAGGGTGGGGGCCTAGAGACCCAGTACTTC. V gene TRBV13 combines with J gene TRBJ2-5; a possible D gene is TRBD1 (6 bases). This CDR3 has 16 residues. The V gene lost 3 bases and the J gene lost 4 bases, with 18 bases spanning the gap. The V gene's germline CDR1 is PRHDT and CDR2 FYEKMQ (reference sequence). The entire variable domain, with the rest obtained from reference TRBV13 and TRBJ2-5, is as follows: AAGVIQSPRHLIKEKRETATLKCYPIPRHDTVYWYQQGPGQDPQFLISFYEKMQSDKGSIPDRFSAQQFSDYHSELNMSSLELGDSALYFCASSFQQGGGLETQYFGPGTRLLVL.

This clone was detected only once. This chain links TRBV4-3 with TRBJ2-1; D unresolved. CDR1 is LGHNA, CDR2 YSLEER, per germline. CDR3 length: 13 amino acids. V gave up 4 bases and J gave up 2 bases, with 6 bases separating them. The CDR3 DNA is TGCGCCAGCAGCCGGACGGCCTACAATGAGCAGTTCTTC. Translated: CASSRTAYNEQFF.

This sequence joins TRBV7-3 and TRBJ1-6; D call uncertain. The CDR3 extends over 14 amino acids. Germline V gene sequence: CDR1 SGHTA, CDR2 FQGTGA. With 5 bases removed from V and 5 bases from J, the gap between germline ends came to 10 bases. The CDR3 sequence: CASSAGIDNSPLHF. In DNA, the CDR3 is TGTGCCAGCAGCGCCGGGATAGATAATTCACCCCTCCACTTT.

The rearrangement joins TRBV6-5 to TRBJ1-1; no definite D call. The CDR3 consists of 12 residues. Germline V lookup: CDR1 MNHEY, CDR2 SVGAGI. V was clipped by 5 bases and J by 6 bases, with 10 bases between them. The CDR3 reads CASSEIVAEAFF. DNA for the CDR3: TGTGCCAGCAGTGAAATAGTCGCTGAAGCTTTCTTT.

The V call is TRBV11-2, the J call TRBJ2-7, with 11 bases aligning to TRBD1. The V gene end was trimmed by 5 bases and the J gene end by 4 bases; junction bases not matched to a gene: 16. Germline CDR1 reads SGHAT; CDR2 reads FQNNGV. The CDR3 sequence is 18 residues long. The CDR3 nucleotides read TGTGCCAGCAGCATTGGACAGGGGGCTGAAGGGTCAGGGTACGAGCAGTACTTC. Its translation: CASSIGQGAEGSGYEQYF.

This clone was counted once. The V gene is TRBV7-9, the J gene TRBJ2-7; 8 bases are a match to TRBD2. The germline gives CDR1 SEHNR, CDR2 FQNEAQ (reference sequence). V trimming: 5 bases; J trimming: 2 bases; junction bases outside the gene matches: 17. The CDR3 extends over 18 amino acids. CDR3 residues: CASSPDRWRGVPTYEQYF. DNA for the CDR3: TGTGCCAGCAGCCCCGACCGCTGGCGGGGGGTCCCGACCTACGAGCAGTACTTC.

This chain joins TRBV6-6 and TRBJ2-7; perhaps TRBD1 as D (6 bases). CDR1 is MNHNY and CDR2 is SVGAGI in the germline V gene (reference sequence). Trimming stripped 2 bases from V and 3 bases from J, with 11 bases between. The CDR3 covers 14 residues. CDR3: CASSYKGENYEQYF. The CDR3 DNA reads TGTGCCAGCAGTTACAAGGGGGAGAACTACGAGCAGTACTTC.

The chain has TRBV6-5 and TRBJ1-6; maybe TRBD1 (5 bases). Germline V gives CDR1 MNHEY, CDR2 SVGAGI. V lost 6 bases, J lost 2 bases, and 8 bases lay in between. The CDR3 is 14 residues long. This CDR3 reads CASSEGAYNSPLHF. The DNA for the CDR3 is TGTGCCAGCAGCGAAGGGGCCTATAATTCACCCCTCCACTTT.

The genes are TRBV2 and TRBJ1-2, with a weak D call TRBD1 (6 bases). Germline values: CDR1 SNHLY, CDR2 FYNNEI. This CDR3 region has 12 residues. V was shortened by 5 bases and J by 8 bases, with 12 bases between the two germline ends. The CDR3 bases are TGTGCCAGCAGTCCGACAGGTCTGGGCTACACCTTC. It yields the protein CASSPTGLGYTF.

The CDR3 protein is CASSYSGEDSPLHF. The CDR3 nucleotides are TGTGCCAGCAGTTACTCAGGGGAGGATTCACCCCTCCACTTT. V usage is TRBV6-6 and J usage is TRBJ1-6, with D possibly being TRBD1 (5 bases). This CDR3 has 14 amino acids. In germline, CDR1 is MNHNY, CDR2 SVGAGI (reference sequence). Trimming took 0 bases from V and 8 from J, leaving 8 bases between them.

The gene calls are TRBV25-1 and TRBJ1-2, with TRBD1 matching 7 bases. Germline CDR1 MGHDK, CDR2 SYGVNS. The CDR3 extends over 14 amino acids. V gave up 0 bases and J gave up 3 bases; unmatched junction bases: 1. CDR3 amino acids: CASSEYTGDYGYTF. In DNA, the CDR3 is TGTGCCAGCAGTGAATACACAGGGGACTATGGCTACACCTTC.

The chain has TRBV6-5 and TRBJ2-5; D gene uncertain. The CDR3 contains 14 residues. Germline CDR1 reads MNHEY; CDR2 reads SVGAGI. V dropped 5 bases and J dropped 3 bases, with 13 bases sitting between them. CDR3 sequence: CASSVGNPEETQYF. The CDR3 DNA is TGTGCCAGCAGTGTAGGGAACCCGGAAGAGACCCAGTACTTC.

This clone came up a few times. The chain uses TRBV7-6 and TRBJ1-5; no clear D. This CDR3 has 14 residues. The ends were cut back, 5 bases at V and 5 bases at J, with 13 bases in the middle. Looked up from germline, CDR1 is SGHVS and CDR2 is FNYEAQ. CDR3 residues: CASSPRGRDQPQHF. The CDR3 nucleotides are TGTGCCAGCAGCCCGCGAGGGAGGGATCAGCCCCAGCATTTT.

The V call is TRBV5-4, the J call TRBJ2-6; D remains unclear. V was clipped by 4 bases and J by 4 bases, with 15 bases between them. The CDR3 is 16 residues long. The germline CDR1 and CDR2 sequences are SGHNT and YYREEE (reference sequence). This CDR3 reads CASSLIGLDGANVLTF. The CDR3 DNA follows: TGTGCCAGCAGCCTTATAGGGCTGGACGGGGCCAACGTCCTGACTTTC.

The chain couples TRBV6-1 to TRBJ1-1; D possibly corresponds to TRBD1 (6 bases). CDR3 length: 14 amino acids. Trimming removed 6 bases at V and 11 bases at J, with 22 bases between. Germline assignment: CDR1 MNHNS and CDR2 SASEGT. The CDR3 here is CASSPRGASRHAFF. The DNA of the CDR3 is TGTGCCAGCAGCCCGCGGGGGGCTTCACGGCATGCTTTCTTT.

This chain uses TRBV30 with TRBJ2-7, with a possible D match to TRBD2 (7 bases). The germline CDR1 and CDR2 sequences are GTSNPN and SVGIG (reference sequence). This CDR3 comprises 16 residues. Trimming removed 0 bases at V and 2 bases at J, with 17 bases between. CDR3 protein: CAWSVRMGGGAYEQYF. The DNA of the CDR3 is TGTGCCTGGAGTGTACGTATGGGGGGGGGCGCCTACGAGCAGTACTTC.

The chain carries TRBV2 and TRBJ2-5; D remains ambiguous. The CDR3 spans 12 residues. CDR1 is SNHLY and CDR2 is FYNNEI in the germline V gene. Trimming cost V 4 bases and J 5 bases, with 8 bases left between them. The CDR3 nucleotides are TGTGCCAGCAGTGTTCGGAGTGAGACCCAGTACTTC. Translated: CASSVRSETQYF. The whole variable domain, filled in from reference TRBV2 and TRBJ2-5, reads EPEVTQTPSHQVTQMGQEVILRCVPISNHLYFYWYRQILGQKVEFLVSFYNNEISEKSEIFDDQFSVERPDGSNFTLKIRSTKLEDSAMYFCASSVRSETQYFGPGTRLLVL.

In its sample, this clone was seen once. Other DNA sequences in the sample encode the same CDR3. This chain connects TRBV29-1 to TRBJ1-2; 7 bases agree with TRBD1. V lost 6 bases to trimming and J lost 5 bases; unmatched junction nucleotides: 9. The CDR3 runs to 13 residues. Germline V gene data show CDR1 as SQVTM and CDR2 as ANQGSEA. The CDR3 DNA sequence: TGCAGCGTGAGGACAGGAATAACTTATGGCTACACCTTC. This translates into CSVRTGITYGYTF.

Here the CDR3 DNA reads TGTGCCACCAGCAGAGATCGAGGGGGCGCAGATACGCAGTATTTT. It is translated as CATSRDRGGADTQYF. This chain uses TRBV15 with TRBJ2-3, with 7 bases matching TRBD1. This CDR3 region has 15 residues. From germline, CDR1 is LNHNV and CDR2 YYDKDF (reference sequence). J lost 4 bases, V lost 0 bases, and 4 bases had no gene match.

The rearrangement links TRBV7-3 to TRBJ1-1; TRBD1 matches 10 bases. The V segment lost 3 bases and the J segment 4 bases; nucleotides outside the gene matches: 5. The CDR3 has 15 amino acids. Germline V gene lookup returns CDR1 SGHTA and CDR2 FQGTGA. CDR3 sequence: CASSFGDRGATEAFF. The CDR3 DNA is TGTGCCAGCAGCTTCGGGGACAGGGGCGCCACTGAAGCTTTCTTT.

CDR3 amino acids: CASSPPIPRSGNQPQHF. CDR3 coding DNA: TGTGCCAGCAGCCCTCCGATCCCGCGGTCGGGCAATCAGCCCCAGCATTTT. V gene TRBV21-1 combines with J gene TRBJ1-5. TRBV21-1 corresponds to a pseudogene. This CDR3 contains 17 residues.

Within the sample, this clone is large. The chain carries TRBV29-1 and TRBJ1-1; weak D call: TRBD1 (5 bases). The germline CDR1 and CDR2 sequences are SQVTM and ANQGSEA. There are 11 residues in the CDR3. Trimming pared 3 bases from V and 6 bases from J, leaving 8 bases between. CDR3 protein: CSVESGAEAFF. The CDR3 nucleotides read TGCAGCGTTGAGTCGGGGGCTGAAGCTTTCTTT. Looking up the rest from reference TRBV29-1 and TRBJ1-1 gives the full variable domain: SAVISQKPSRDICQRGTSLTIQCQVDSQVTMMFWYRQQPGQSLTLIATANQGSEATYESGFVIDKFPISRPNLTFSTLTVSNMSPEDSSIYLCSVESGAEAFFGQGTRLTVV.

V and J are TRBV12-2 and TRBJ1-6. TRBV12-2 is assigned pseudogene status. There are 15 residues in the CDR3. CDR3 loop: CASRLGGGRDSPLHF. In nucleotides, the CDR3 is TGTGCAAGTCGCTTAGGGGGGGGAAGGGATTCACCCCTCCACTTT.

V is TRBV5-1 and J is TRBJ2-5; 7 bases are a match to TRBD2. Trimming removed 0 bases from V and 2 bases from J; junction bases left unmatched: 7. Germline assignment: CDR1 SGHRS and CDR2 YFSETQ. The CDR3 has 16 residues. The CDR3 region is CASSLDGGGSQETQYF. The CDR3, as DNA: TGCGCCAGCAGCTTGGATGGCGGGGGATCACAAGAGACCCAGTACTTC.

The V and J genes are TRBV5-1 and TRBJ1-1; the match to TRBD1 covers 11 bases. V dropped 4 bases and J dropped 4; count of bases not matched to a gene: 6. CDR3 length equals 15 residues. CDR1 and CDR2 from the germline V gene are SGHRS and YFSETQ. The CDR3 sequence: CASSLGQGAGTEAFF. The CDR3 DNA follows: TGCGCCAGCAGCCTAGGACAGGGGGCGGGCACTGAAGCTTTCTTT.

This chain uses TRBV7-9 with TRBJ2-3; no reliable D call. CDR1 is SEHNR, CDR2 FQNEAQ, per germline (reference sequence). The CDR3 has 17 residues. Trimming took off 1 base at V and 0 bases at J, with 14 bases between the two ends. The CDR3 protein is CASSLEGTVSSTDTQYF. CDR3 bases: TGTGCCAGCAGCTTAGAAGGCACAGTTAGTAGCACAGATACGCAGTATTTT.